The TCR beta chain under discussion was sequenced for a study of identical twins. Overall study findings and caveats: Memory repertoires lacked the insertion deficit that abundant cord blood beta clonotypes showed.

Using its own MiXCR run on the 5' RACE reads, TCRdb lists one record per CDR3 protein. Among 250,000 or so distinct CDR3 sequences listed, around 8% were seen once. This clonotype was observed at least ten times. As yet, its antigen is unknown. CDR1 is MGHDK and CDR2 is SYGVNS in the germline V gene. The germline V and J ends were trimmed by 10 bases and 3 bases, with 16 bases remaining between them. This CDR3 is 13 amino acids long. These data were likewise used in another study, on yellow fever vaccine responses in identical twins. Per that paper: Reportedly, the T cell response mounted by twins to vaccine seemed partly convergent, partly personalized.

This TCR derives from a young woman in good health. Sequenced material: CD8+ T cells sorted from blood. The rearrangement uses TRBV25-1 and TRBJ2-7; D possibly corresponds to TRBD2 (6 bases). CDR3 region: CATESGTHYEQYF. Here the CDR3 DNA reads TGTGCCACCGAATCCGGGACTCACTACGAGCAGTACTTC.